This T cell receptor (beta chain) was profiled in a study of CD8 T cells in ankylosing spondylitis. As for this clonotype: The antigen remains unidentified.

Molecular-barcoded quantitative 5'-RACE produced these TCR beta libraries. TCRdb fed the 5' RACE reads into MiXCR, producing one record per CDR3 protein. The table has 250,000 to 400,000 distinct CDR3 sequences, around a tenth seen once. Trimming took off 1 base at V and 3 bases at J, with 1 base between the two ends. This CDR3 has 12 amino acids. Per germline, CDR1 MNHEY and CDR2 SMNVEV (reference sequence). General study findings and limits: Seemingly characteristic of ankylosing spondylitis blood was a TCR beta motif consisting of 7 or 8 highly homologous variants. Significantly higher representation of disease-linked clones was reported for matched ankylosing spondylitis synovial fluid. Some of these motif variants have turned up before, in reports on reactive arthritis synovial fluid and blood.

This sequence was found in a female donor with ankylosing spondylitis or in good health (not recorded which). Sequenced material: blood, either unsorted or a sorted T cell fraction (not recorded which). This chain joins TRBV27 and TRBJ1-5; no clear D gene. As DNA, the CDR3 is TGTGCCAGCAGTTTATACAATCAGCCCCAGCATTTT. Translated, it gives CASSLYNQPQHF.